This T cell receptor (beta chain) was sequenced in a study of early T cells in non-severe SARS-CoV-2 infection. Study overall: The sequenced material was bulk RNA from unsorted whole blood, and its chains were unpaired.

Germline CDR1 reads MDHEN; CDR2 reads SYDVKM. V shed 7 bases and J shed 9 bases, with 16 bases lying between them. CDR3 length: 12 residues. Concerning this clonotype: Its antigen is not identified.

Findings of the study overall: Private and CD4 specificities were missed by VDJdb matching, skewed to anti-spike CD8.

Individually, cDNA molecules had unique molecular identifiers attached to them. TCRdb redid the calling of the 5' RACE reads with MiXCR, one entry per CDR3 protein. The sample lists around 30,000 distinct CDR3 sequences; 5.4% were seen once. The chain has TRBV28 and TRBJ2-7; tentatively, D is TRBD2 (5 bases). The receptor was derived from an adult who was a healthcare worker with PCR-confirmed SARS-CoV-2 infection or an uninfected control (not recorded which). Specimen: whole blood. The CDR3 DNA is TGTGCCAGCACCAACCTCGGGATTGGGCAGTACTTC. Its translation: CASTNLGIGQYF.